This TCR beta chain was obtained from a study of blood T cell repertoires in COVID-19. At the level of the study: The analysed material was cDNA or gDNA that came from T cells, B-cell-depleted T cells, or PBMCs.

This CDR3 is 15 amino acids long. V lost 2 bases and J lost 0, with 8 bases in between. Germline CDR1 reads SGDLS; CDR2 reads YYNGEE. Per the study methods: Reference gene primer amplification gave nucleated cell count estimates. Sequencing was performed with immunoSEQ multiplex PCR; in TCRdb, only in-frame clones are kept and a portion is missing. V, J and clone size are taken as reported in that table, and D and trimming were inferred from the DNA itself. This table holds some 220,000 clones, approximately 83% found once. The receptor's source is an older woman with acute or convalescent COVID-19. Sequenced: peripheral blood. This chain connects TRBV9 to TRBJ2-2; D possibly corresponds to TRBD1 (6 bases). The chain's CDR3 is CASSVQGSNTGELFF. CDR3 DNA: TGTGCCAGCAGCGTCCAGGGGTCGAACACCGGGGAGCTGTTTTTT.